This T cell receptor (beta chain) was sequenced for a study of tissue T cells after allogeneic stem cell transplantation (dated by TCRdb to between 2022 and 2023). With respect to the entire study: TCR beta repertoires were profiled across many tissues obtained from research autopsies of patients with and without GVHD, as well as in mouse models of GVHD. The human arm was conducted as a prospective observational study, and neither blinding nor randomization was performed.

With respect to this clone: There is no known antigen for this receptor. Mouse gene names and germline sequences are the ones reported for this receptor. Sequencing ends 1 residue short of the CDR3 end; the germline J gene provides the rest.

The trim is 3 bases for V and 2 bases for J, with a gap of 7 bases between the germline ends. The CDR3 starts with the cysteine, ends with the phenylalanine, and has 13 residues. The CDR3 was read in part: 36 bases, with the frame set at base 1. The CDR1 and CDR2 encoded by the germline V gene (reference sequence) are KGHPV and FQNQEV. The research as a whole found: The patient cohort was small and varied clinically, and sampling depth was recognized as a limitation. Within patients, how anatomically similar tissues were was a major factor shaping TCR repertoire composition, regardless of disease or transplant status. Which tissue TCRs were alloreactive or antigen-specific was not determined in the study, and some clones might have been persisting host cells. Only a few T cell clones appeared in more than one patient, yet motif-based clustering showed tissue-specific repertoire signatures that were shared between patients. In both patients and mice, T cells from blood and spleen picked up only a limited part of the TCR repertoire that was detected in tissues.

The label giving this sample's time point can be read as: mouse harvest day 7 after allogeneic transplant. Each mouse graft consisted of 10^7 T-cell-depleted bone marrow cells plus 10^6 splenic CD5+ T cells and was given by tail vein injection. To model GVHD in mice, a major MHC-mismatch B6 (H2b) into BALB/c (H2d) model was used, and tissues were profiled at day 7 or 14. On day 7 or 14 post-transplant, mouse tissues and retro-orbital blood were harvested with separate sterile tools for each animal, and livers were flushed beforehand. Before genomic DNA was isolated with the DNeasy Blood & Tissue Kit, mouse tissues were minced with razor blades in buffered saline. Preparation of the library involved the immunoSEQ multiplex PCR assay. Adaptive Biotechnologies performed the TCRbeta CDR3 sequencing at survey depth and reported CDR3 sequences, V/J genes, productive frequency and template counts. TCR beta CDR3 regions were amplified from genomic DNA rather than RNA. The original pipeline was this. Jensen-Shannon divergence served to quantify pairwise repertoire overlap between tissues, with 0 meaning identical and 1 meaning complete divergence. Based on pairwise JSD values, tissues were grouped by single-linkage agglomerative hierarchical clustering, and the results were shown as dendrograms. GLIPH2 was run on all patient samples with simulation_depth 1000, kmer_min_depth 3 and cdr3_length_cutoff 8, and groups with more than two unique CDR3s were retained. A standardized tissue-overlap score extrapolated Jaccard GLIPH-group overlap across patients to a standard repertoire size of 1000 clones. Linear mixed-effect models, with tissue included as a fixed effect and individual included as a random effect, were used to assess associations of diversity with clinical or experimental variables. TCRdb's version of the immuneACCESS table is confined to in-frame rearrangements and falls short of the full clone set. An unresolved V gene accounts for under half of the shortfall where checked; the remainder is of unknown origin. The V and J calls and clone size are taken from that table; D and trimming were inferred from the DNA. The table for this sample lists some 8,700 clones; roughly 45% of them were counted only once. Together, the top ten hold 2.2% of the sample.

In this chain, TRBV26 is recombined with TRBJ1-2; the D gene lacks a confident call. This clonotype originated in a female BALB/c mouse given C57BL/6 T cells with graft-versus-host disease after an allogeneic hematopoietic cell transplant. Sequencing was done on a sample of skin. The CDR3 DNA, read in part, is TGTGCCAGCAGTCTAAGCCAGAACTCCGACTACACC. It translates to CASSLSQNSDYT. The CDR3 reads in full as CASSLSQNSDYTF.